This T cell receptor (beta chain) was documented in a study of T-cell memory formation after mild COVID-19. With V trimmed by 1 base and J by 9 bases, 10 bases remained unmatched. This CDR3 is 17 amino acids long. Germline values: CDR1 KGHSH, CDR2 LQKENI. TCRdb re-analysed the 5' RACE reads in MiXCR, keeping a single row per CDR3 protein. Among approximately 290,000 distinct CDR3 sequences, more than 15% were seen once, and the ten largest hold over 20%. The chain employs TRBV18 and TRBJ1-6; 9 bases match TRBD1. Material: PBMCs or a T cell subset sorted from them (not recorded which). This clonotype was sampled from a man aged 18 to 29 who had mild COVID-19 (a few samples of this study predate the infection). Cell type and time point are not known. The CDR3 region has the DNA TGTGCCAGCTCACCACAGGAACCGGGACAGGGAGGTTCACCCCTCCACTTT. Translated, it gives CASSPQEPGQGGSPLHF. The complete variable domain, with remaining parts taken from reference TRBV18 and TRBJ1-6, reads NAGVMQNPRHLVRRRGQEARLRCSPMKGHSHVYWYRQLPEEGLKFMVYLQKENIIDESGMPKERFSAEFPKEGPSILRIQQVVRGDSAAYFCASSPQEPGQGGSPLHFGNGTRLTVT.